The clone carrying this T cell receptor beta chain was seen a few times. These data originate in a study of early T cells in non-severe SARS-CoV-2 infection. TCRdb reprocessed the 5' RACE reads via MiXCR and lists one record per CDR3 protein. The data contain 25,000 to 40,000 distinct CDR3 sequences, roughly 5.2% of them singletons. Trimming left V 5 bases short and J 1 base short, with 12 bases between. The CDR3 contains 15 residues. CDR1 and CDR2 (germline): SGHTA, FQGNSA. J is TRBJ1-3 and V is TRBV7-2; D perhaps matches TRBD1 (6 bases). The sequence was obtained from an adult who was a healthcare worker with PCR-confirmed SARS-CoV-2 infection or an uninfected control (not recorded which). The sample was whole blood. This chain's CDR3 is CASSPQGVSGNTIYF. Here the CDR3 DNA reads TGTGCCAGCAGCCCACAGGGCGTTTCTGGAAACACCATATATTTT.